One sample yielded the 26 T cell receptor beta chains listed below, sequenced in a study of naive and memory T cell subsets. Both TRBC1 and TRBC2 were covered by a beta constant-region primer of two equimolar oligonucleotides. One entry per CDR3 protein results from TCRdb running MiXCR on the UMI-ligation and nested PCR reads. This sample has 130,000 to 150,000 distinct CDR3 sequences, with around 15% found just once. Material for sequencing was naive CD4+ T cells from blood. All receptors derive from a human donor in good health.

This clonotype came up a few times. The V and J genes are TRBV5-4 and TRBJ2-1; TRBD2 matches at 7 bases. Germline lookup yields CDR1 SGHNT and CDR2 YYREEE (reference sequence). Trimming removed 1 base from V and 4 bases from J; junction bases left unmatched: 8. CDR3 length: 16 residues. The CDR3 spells CASSLSAGGLYNEQFF. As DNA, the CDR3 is TGTGCCAGCAGCTTGTCGGCCGGGGGGTTATACAATGAGCAGTTCTTC. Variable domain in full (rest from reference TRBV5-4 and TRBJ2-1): ETGVTQSPTHLIKTRGQQVTLRCSSQSGHNTVSWYQQALGQGPQFIFQYYREEENGRGNFPPRFSGLQFPNYSSELNVNALELDDSALYLCASSLSAGGLYNEQFFGPGTRLTVL.

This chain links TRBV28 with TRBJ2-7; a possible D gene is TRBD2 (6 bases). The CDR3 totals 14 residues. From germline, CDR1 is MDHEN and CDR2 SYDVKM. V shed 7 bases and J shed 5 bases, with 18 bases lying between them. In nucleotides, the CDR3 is TGTGCCAGCAATGCCCGGGACTCCCGGGACGAGCAGTACTTC. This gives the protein CASNARDSRDEQYF.

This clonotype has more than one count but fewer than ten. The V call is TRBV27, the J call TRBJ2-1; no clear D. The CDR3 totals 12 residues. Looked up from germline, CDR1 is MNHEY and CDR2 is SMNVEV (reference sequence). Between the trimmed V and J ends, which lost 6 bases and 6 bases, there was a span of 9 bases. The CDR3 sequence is CASSTLRNEQFF. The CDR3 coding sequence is TGTGCCAGCAGCACCCTACGCAATGAGCAGTTCTTC.

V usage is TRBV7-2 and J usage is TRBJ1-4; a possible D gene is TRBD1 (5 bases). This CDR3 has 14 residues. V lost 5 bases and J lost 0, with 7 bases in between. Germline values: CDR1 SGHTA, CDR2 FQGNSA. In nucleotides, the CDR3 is TGTGCCAGCAGCACGACAGCAACTAATGAAAAACTGTTTTTT. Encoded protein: CASSTTATNEKLFF.

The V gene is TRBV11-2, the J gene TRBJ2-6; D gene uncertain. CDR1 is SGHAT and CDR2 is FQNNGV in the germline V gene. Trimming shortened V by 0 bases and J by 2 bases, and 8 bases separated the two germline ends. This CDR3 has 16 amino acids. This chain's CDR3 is CASSLDDRAGANVLTF. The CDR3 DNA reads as TGTGCCAGCAGCTTAGATGACCGGGCTGGGGCCAACGTCCTGACTTTC.

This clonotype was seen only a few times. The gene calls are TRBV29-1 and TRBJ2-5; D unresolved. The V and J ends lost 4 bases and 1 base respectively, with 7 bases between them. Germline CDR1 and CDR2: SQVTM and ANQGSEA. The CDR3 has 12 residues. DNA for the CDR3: TGCAGCGTTGGGCCGACCCAAGAGACCCAGTACTTC. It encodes CSVGPTQETQYF.

As DNA, the CDR3 is TGCGCCAGCAGCTTCAGAATGAACACCGGGGAGCTGTTTTTT. This sequence encodes CASSFRMNTGELFF. V is TRBV5-1 and J is TRBJ2-2; D unresolved. The CDR3 has 14 amino acids. V lost 2 bases, J lost 1 base, and 6 bases lay in between. Germline V gene lookup returns CDR1 SGHRS and CDR2 YFSETQ.

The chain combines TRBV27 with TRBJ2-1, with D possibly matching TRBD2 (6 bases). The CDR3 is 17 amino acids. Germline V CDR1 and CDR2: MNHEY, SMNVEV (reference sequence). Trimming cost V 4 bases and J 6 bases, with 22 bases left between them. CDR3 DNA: TGTGCCAGCAGTTCGTTAAACAGGAGGGCAGTGAGCAATGAGCAGTTCTTC. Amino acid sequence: CASSSLNRRAVSNEQFF.

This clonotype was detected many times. CDR3 protein: CSASGDTQYF. The CDR3 DNA sequence: TGCAGTGCTAGTGGCGATACGCAGTATTTT. The V call is TRBV20-1, the J call TRBJ2-3, with no clear D. The ends were cut back, 3 bases at V and 6 bases at J, with 4 bases in the middle. The germline CDR1 and CDR2 sequences are DFQATT and SNEGSKA (reference sequence). This CDR3 is 10 amino acids long.

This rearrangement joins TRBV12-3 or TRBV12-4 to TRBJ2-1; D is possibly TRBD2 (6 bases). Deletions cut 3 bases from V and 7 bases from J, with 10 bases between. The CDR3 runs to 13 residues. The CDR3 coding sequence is TGTGCCAGCAGTTTTTTCGGGGGTAATGAGCAGTTCTTC. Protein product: CASSFFGGNEQFF.

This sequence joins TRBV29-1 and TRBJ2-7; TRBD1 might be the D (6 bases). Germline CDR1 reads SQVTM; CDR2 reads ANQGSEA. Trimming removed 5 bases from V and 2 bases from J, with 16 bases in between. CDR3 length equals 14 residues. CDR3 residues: CSVYGQGTTYEQYF. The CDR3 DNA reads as TGCAGCGTTTACGGGCAGGGGACCACCTACGAGCAGTACTTC.

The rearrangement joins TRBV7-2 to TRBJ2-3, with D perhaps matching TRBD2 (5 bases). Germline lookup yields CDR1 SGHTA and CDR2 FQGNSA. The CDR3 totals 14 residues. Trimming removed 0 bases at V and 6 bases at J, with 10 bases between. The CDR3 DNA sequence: TGTGCCAGCAGCTTAGCCGGGATTGGGGATACGCAGTATTTT. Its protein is CASSLAGIGDTQYF.

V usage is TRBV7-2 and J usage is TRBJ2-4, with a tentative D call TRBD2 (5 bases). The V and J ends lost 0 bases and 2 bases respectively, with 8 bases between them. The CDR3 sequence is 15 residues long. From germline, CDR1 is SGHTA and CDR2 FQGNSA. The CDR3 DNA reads TGTGCCAGCAGCTTAGCGGCGGGTTCCAAAAACATTCAGTACTTC. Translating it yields CASSLAAGSKNIQYF.

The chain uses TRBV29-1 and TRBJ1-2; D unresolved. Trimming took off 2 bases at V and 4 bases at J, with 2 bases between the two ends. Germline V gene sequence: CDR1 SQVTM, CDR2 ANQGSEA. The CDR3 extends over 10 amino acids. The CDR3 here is CSVESYGYTF. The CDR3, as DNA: TGCAGCGTTGAATCCTATGGCTACACCTTC.

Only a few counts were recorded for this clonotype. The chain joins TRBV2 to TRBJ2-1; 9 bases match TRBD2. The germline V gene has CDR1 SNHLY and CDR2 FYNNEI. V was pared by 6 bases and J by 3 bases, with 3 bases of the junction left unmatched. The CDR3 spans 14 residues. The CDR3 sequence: CASSLTSGYNEQFF. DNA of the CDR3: TGTGCCAGCAGCTTGACTAGCGGCTACAATGAGCAGTTCTTC.

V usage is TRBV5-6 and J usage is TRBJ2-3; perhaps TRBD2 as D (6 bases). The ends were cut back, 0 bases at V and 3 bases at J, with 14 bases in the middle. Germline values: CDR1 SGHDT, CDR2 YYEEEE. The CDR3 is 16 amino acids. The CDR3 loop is CASSLVGGARTDTQYF. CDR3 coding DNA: TGTGCCAGCAGCTTGGTGGGCGGGGCTCGGACAGATACGCAGTATTTT.

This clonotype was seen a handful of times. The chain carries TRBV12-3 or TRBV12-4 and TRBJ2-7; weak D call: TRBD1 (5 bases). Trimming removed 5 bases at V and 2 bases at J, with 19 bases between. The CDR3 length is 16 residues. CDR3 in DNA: TGTGCCAGCAGTCCCCAGTTTAAGGGGAAAGCCTACGAGCAGTACTTC. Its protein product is CASSPQFKGKAYEQYF.

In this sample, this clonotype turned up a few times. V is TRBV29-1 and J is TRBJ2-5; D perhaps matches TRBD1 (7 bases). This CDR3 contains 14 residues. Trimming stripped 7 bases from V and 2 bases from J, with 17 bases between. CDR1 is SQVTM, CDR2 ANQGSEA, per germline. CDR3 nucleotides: TGCAGCGCTAAAGCACAGGGGACTCAAGAGACCCAGTACTTC. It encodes CSAKAQGTQETQYF.

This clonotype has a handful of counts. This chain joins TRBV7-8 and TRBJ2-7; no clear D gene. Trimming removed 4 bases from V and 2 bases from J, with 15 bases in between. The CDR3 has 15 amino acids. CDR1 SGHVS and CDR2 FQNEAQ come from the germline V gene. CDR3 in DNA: TGTGCCAGCAGCTCACAACTCAATATTCCCTACGAGCAGTACTTC. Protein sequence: CASSSQLNIPYEQYF. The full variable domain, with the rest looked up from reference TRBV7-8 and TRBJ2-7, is GAGVSQSPRYKVAKRGQDVALRCDPISGHVSLFWYQQALGQGPEFLTYFQNEAQLDKSGLPSDRFFAERPEGSVSTLKIQRTQQEDSAVYLCASSSQLNIPYEQYFGPGTRLTVT.

The CDR3 sequence: CASSIGEPGHNEQFF. As DNA, the CDR3 is TGTGCCAGTAGTATCGGGGAGCCCGGTCACAATGAGCAGTTCTTC. The chain joins TRBV19 to TRBJ2-1, with D perhaps matching TRBD2 (5 bases). V shed 3 bases and J shed 5 bases, with 14 bases lying between them. CDR1 and CDR2 (germline): LNHDA, SQIVND (reference sequence). CDR3 length: 15 amino acids.

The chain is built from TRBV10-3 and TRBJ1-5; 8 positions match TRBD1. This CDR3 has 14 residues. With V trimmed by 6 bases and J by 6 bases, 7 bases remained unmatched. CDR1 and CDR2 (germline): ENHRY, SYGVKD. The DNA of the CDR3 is TGTGCCATCAGCGATACAGGGGGAGGTCAGCCCCAGCATTTT. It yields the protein CAISDTGGGQPQHF.

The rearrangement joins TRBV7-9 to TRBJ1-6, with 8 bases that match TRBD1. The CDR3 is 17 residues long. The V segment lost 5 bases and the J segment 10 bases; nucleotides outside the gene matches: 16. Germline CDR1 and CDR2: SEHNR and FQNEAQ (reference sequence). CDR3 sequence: CASSPGPGQGSRSPLHF. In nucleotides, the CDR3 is TGTGCCAGCAGCCCGGGCCCCGGACAGGGATCACGATCACCCCTCCACTTT.

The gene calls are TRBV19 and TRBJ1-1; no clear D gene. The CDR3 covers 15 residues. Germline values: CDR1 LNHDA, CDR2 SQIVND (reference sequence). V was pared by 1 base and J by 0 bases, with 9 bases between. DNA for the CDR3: TGTGCCAGTAGTATAGGGGCTGCCATGAACACTGAAGCTTTCTTT. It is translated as CASSIGAAMNTEAFF.

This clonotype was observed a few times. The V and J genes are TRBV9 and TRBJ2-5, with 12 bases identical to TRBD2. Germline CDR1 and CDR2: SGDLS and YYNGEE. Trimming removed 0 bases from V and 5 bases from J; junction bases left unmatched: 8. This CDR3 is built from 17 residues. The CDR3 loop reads CASSVGRLAGVGETQYF. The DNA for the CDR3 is TGTGCCAGCAGCGTAGGTCGACTAGCGGGAGTAGGTGAGACCCAGTACTTC. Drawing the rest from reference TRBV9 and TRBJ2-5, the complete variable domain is DSGVTQTPKHLITATGQRVTLRCSPRSGDLSVYWYQQSLDQGLQFLIQYYNGEERAKGNILERFSAQQFPDLHSELNLSSLELGDSALYFCASSVGRLAGVGETQYFGPGTRLLVL.

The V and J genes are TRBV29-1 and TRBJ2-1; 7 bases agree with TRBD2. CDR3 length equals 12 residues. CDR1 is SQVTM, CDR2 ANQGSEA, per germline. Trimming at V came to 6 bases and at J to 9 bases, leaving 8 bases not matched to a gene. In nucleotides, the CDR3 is TGCAGCGTAGGACTAGTAAATACTGAGCAGTTCTTC. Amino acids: CSVGLVNTEQFF.

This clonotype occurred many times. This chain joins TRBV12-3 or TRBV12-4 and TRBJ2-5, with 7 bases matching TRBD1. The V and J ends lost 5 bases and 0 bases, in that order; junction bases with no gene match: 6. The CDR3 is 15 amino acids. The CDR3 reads CASSTGVGDQETQYF. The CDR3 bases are TGTGCCAGCAGTACAGGGGTTGGGGACCAAGAGACCCAGTACTTC.